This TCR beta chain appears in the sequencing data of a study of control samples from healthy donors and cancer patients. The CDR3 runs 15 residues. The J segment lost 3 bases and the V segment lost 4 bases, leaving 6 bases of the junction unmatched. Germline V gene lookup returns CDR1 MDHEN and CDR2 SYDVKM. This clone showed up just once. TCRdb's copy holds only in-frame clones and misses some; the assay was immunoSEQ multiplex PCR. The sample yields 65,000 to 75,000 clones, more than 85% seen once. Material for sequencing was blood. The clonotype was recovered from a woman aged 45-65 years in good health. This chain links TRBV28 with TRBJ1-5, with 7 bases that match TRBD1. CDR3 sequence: CASSWGTANNQPQHF. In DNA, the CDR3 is TGTGCCAGCAGTTGGGGGACAGCTAACAATCAGCCCCAGCATTTT.